The 15 T cell receptor beta chains below all came from one sample that was sequenced in a study of blood T cell repertoires in COVID-19. Only in-frame clones appear in the TCRdb table, and some are missing; sequencing was by immunoSEQ multiplex PCR. The data contain some 95,000 clones, 85% to 95% of them singletons. The source material was peripheral blood. The receptors here all came from a human donor with active COVID-19. The donor label of this sample is uncertain.

This clone was observed once. This sequence joins TRBV7-9 and TRBJ1-4; a possible D gene is TRBD1 (5 bases). Per the germline V gene, CDR1 is SEHNR and CDR2 is FQNEAQ (reference sequence). Trimming shortened V by 2 bases and J by 5 bases, and 9 bases separated the two germline ends. The CDR3 totals 14 residues. The CDR3 DNA follows: TGTGCCAGCAGCTTAAATGGGGGGAATGAAAAACTGTTTTTT. Protein: CASSLNGGNEKLFF.

This clone turned up a few times. The rearrangement links TRBV10-3 to TRBJ1-5; possible D gene TRBD1, 6 bases. The V gene's germline CDR1 is ENHRY and CDR2 SYGVKD. V was cut by 7 bases and J by 2 bases, with 9 bases left in between. The CDR3 length is 13 residues. This chain's CDR3 is CAIKGHGNQPQHF. The CDR3 DNA reads as TGTGCCATCAAGGGACACGGCAATCAGCCCCAGCATTTT.

A single count supports this clone. The V gene is TRBV25-1, the J gene TRBJ2-7, with D tentatively TRBD2 (6 bases). The germline CDR1 and CDR2 sequences are MGHDK and SYGVNS. CDR3 length equals 14 residues. The V gene lost 5 bases and the J gene lost 3 bases, with 14 bases spanning the gap. CDR3: CASSKGGVGYEQYF. CDR3 bases: TGTGCCAGCAGTAAGGGCGGGGTAGGCTACGAGCAGTACTTC.

J is TRBJ2-7 and V is TRBV10-3; D perhaps matches TRBD2 (5 bases). Per germline, CDR1 ENHRY and CDR2 SYGVKD. CDR3 length: 12 residues. V dropped 3 bases and J dropped 8 bases, with 11 bases sitting between them. DNA of the CDR3: TGTGCCATCAGTGACCGGGGTATCAAGCAGTACTTC. Protein product: CAISDRGIKQYF.

This clone showed up just once. The genes are TRBV7-9 and TRBJ2-3, with 14 bases that match TRBD2. Germline V gene sequence: CDR1 SEHNR, CDR2 FQNEAQ (reference sequence). The CDR3 totals 17 residues. V shed 4 bases, J shed 1 base, and the junction held 4 bases outside the gene matches. In nucleotides, the CDR3 is TGTGCCAGCAGCTCGGGACTAGCGGGGGCCCGCACAGATACGCAGTATTTT. This gives the protein CASSSGLAGARTDTQYF.

This clone was seen once. This chain links TRBV7-2 with TRBJ2-1; tentative D call: TRBD2 (6 bases). V gave up 1 base and J gave up 3 bases, with 7 bases separating them. CDR3 length: 14 residues. Looked up from germline, CDR1 is SGHTA and CDR2 is FQGNSA. CDR3 residues: CASSLGGDYNEQFF. Written as DNA, the CDR3 is TGTGCCAGCAGCTTAGGGGGGGACTACAATGAGCAGTTCTTC.

The rearrangement joins TRBV3-1 (or the pseudogene TRBV3-2) to TRBJ1-5, with no clear D. The CDR3 runs to 13 residues. In germline, CDR1 is LGHDT, CDR2 YNNKEL (reference sequence). V was clipped by 4 bases and J by 7 bases, with 11 bases between them. For the CDR3, the DNA is TGTGCCAGCAGCCCTCCGGTCTGGCAGCCCCAGCATTTT. Translation gives CASSPPVWQPQHF.

The chain uses TRBV19 and TRBJ2-1; 11 bases are a match to TRBD2. The CDR3 is 15 amino acids. V lost 5 bases and J lost 4; bases outside the gene matches: 4. Germline V gives CDR1 LNHDA, CDR2 SQIVND (reference sequence). CDR3 sequence reads: CASSLLAGAYNEQFF. CDR3 DNA sequence: TGTGCCAGTAGTCTACTAGCGGGGGCGTACAATGAGCAGTTCTTC.

The chain has TRBV28 and TRBJ2-7; the D is unclear. Germline lookup yields CDR1 MDHEN and CDR2 SYDVKM. This CDR3 is built from 14 residues. V lost 1 base, J lost 6 bases, and 13 bases lay in between. CDR3 bases: TGTGCCAGCAGTTTATACCGAGATTCCGGCGAGCAGTACTTC. This translates into CASSLYRDSGEQYF.

The chain carries TRBV7-2 and TRBJ2-7; TRBD1 might be the D (6 bases). The germline CDR1 and CDR2 sequences are SGHTA and FQGNSA. This CDR3 has 17 amino acids. The germline V and J ends were trimmed by 2 bases and 3 bases, with 20 bases remaining between them. The CDR3 spells CASSLSPYREKSYEQYF. The CDR3 DNA reads TGTGCCAGCAGCTTAAGCCCCTACAGGGAGAAGAGCTACGAGCAGTACTTC.

The J gene is TRBJ1-5, the V gene TRBV6-5; D remains unclear. Germline values: CDR1 MNHEY, CDR2 SVGAGI. This CDR3 is 14 amino acids long. V was clipped by 5 bases and J by 3 bases, with 11 bases between them. CDR3 sequence (DNA): TGTGCCAGCAGTCTCTCGGGGTACAATCAGCCCCAGCATTTT. Protein sequence: CASSLSGYNQPQHF.

CDR3 coding DNA: TGTGCCAGCAGCTTAGCGCGTCAGGGGAGCTCCTATAATTCACCCCTCCACTTT. The encoded protein is CASSLARQGSSYNSPLHF. This chain joins TRBV7-6 and TRBJ1-6, with a tentative D call TRBD1 (6 bases). In germline, CDR1 is SGHVS, CDR2 FNYEAQ. The CDR3 sequence is 18 residues long. V gave up 0 bases and J gave up 0 bases, with 12 bases separating them.

The table lists this clone with a count of one. V gene TRBV19 combines with J gene TRBJ1-3; D is unresolved. The length of the CDR3 is 15 residues. Per the germline V gene, CDR1 is LNHDA and CDR2 is SQIVND (reference sequence). V lost 0 bases and J 0 bases, leaving 6 bases between the germline ends. In nucleotides, the CDR3 is TGTGCCAGTAGTATAGAAGCAAACTCTGGAAACACCATATATTTT. Translated, it gives CASSIEANSGNTIYF.

The chain has TRBV6-6 and TRBJ2-6; 9 bases fit TRBD1. Germline trimming cut 6 bases from V and 0 bases from J; bases unmatched to any gene: 15. CDR1 is MNHNY and CDR2 is SVGAGI in the germline V gene (reference sequence). There are 20 residues in the CDR3. The CDR3 sequence: CASSHPTGGQGGSGANVLTF. The CDR3, as DNA: TGTGCCAGCAGCCACCCGACGGGGGGACAGGGTGGCTCTGGGGCCAACGTCCTGACTTTC.

This rearrangement joins TRBV24-1 to TRBJ2-3; 8 bases line up with TRBD1. J gave up 2 bases and V 2 bases, and 5 bases lay outside the gene matches. The CDR3 spans 16 residues. Looked up from germline, CDR1 is KGHDR and CDR2 is SFDVKD. CDR3 sequence (DNA): TGTGCCACCAGTGATTCAGGGGGCGGCCTCACAGATACGCAGTATTTT. Encoded protein: CATSDSGGGLTDTQYF.